The present entry profiles one T cell receptor (beta chain) with its context. Its antigen target is currently unknown. No much larger clone exists at a distance of one base, and base qualities are not known. The record originates from a study of cytomegalovirus exposure and HLA in healthy donors (dated by TCRdb to 2017 to 2019). Turning to the overall study: According to a later analysis, one platform produced both the 110 or so validation repertoires and the roughly 650 repertoires of the first cohort. The study was designed to test whether signatures of past pathogen exposure could be identified by cataloging public T cell receptors. In addition to the first cohort of about 650 subjects, a separate validation cohort of 120 different subjects was used. The study combined high-throughput TCR immunosequencing, statistical association of individual TCRs with disease status, and machine learning to predict cytomegalovirus infection status.

In the germline V gene, CDR1 corresponds to SGHTS and CDR2 to YDEGEE. The junction shows trimming of 1 base on V and 6 bases on J, plus 14 bases between the germline ends. Including cysteine and phenylalanine, the CDR3 has 14 amino acids. Only the CDR3 region is kept as DNA, spanning 42 bases read in frame from base 1. The full study reports these points: In both the original and validation cohorts, the classifier was reported to diagnose cytomegalovirus status with high specificity and sensitivity. In a later analysis, TCRs clustered in the first cohort were found to also tend to co-occur in the 130 or so validation repertoires, with approximately 94% of cluster scores above 0. The authors suggested that the approach could potentially be generalized to other disease states and immunological phenotypes. Three of the identified cytomegalovirus-associated TCR beta chains were confirmed in vitro to be specific for cytomegalovirus antigens. The study listed 170 or so TCR beta chains as associated with cytomegalovirus. A later analysis had no HLA typing for the validation cohort, so co-occurrence there was scored across all 110 or so repertoires. Across donors, most TCR sequences were observed very rarely, whereas some public TCRs were present in many individuals.

Separate from the approximately 690-subject first cohort, the validation cohort of over 90 subjects was the group to which the donors belonged. Library preparation was by the immunoSEQ multiplex PCR assay. Turning to the authors' computational methods: A statistical classification framework was built to diagnose cytomegalovirus status from the catalog of TCR beta chain sequences. TCRdb stores this immuneACCESS table with in-frame sequences only. Part of the clones is absent; in the studies checked, under half of the shortfall reflects unresolved V genes, and no reason is known for the rest. V, J and clone size are those of that table, while D and trimming were read from the DNA. Recorded for this sample are roughly 80,000 clones; nearly 95% of them occurred a single time. The ten largest clones take up 2.1% of the sample.

The chain joins TRBV5-8 to TRBJ2-7; perhaps TRBD2 is the D gene, with 5 bases matching. Sequenced sample: PBMCs. The sequence was collected from a woman younger than 30 in good health and CMV-seronegative. The DNA sequence is as follows: TGTGCCAGCAGCTTGCTGACGACCCGGGGCGAGCAGTACTTC. The translation is CASSLLTTRGEQYF.